A single sample gave rise to the 26 T cell receptor beta chains below, sequenced in a study of cytomegalovirus exposure and HLA in healthy donors. Amplification used 60 Vbeta primers and 13 Jbeta primers. The protocol was immunoSEQ multiplex PCR, while the TCRdb copy is restricted to in-frame clones and leaves out a portion. The table includes around 200,000 clones, roughly 75% detected once. The source material was PBMCs. The receptor source for this set is a man aged 25-45 years in good health and CMV-seropositive.

The rearrangement joins TRBV27 to TRBJ1-2; 11 bases line up with TRBD1. The CDR3 is 12 residues long. V was clipped by 6 bases and J by 8 bases; unmatched bases: 2. Germline V gives CDR1 MNHEY, CDR2 SMNVEV (reference sequence). This CDR3 is CASRGTGGGYTF. CDR3 bases: TGTGCCAGCAGAGGGACAGGGGGAGGCTACACCTTC.

DNA for the CDR3: TGTGCCAGCAGCGTAGAAGGGGGCCCCAGTACCGGGGAGCTGTTTTTT. It codes for CASSVEGGPSTGELFF. The chain joins TRBV9 to TRBJ2-2, with 7 bases that match TRBD1. CDR3 length: 16 amino acids. The J segment lost 5 bases and the V segment lost 0 bases, leaving 7 bases of the junction unmatched. The V gene's germline CDR1 is SGDLS and CDR2 YYNGEE.

This chain joins TRBV6-5 and TRBJ2-7; D not certain. Deletions cut 0 bases from V and 5 bases from J, with 14 bases between. This CDR3 has 15 residues. Germline loops: CDR1 MNHEY, CDR2 SVGAGI. The CDR3 loop reads CASSYSVSREHEQYF. CDR3 nucleotide sequence: TGTGCCAGCAGTTACTCGGTCTCGAGAGAACACGAGCAGTACTTC.

This clone was counted a few times. V gene TRBV4-2 combines with J gene TRBJ1-4, with 8 positions matching TRBD1. The CDR3 length is 12 residues. In germline, CDR1 is LGHNA, CDR2 YNFKEQ. V was pared by 1 base and J by 15 bases, with 4 bases of the junction left unmatched. For the CDR3, the DNA is TGTGCCAGCAGCCAAGGGGACAGGCCTATGTTTTTT. Encoded protein: CASSQGDRPMFF.

The rearrangement links TRBV6-5 to TRBJ2-1; TRBD2 matches at 11 bases. With V trimmed by 6 bases and J by 4 bases, 5 bases remained unmatched. The V gene's germline CDR1 is MNHEY and CDR2 SVGAGI. This CDR3 contains 15 residues. The CDR3: CASSPLAGAYNEQFF. Here the CDR3 DNA reads TGTGCCAGCAGCCCACTAGCGGGAGCTTACAATGAGCAGTTCTTC.

This clone was detected only a few times. The chain has TRBV5-6 and TRBJ2-7, with TRBD2 as a possible D gene (6 bases). This CDR3 is 19 amino acids long. Germline V CDR1 and CDR2: SGHDT, YYEEEE. V was clipped by 3 bases and J by 7 bases, with 32 bases between them. The CDR3 coding sequence is TGTGCCAGCAGCTCTCCGGACTCGAGCGGGTGGGGGGTGGAGGAGGAGCAGTACTTC. It encodes CASSSPDSSGWGVEEEQYF.

The chain couples TRBV6-4 to TRBJ1-2, with D possibly matching TRBD1 (6 bases). This CDR3 has 12 residues. Germline loops: CDR1 MRHNA, CDR2 SNTAGT. Trimming removed 11 bases from V and 8 bases from J, with 18 bases in between. The CDR3 is CAGPRGRGGYTF. DNA of the CDR3: TGTGCCGGACCCAGGGGCCGCGGGGGCTACACCTTC.

The chain uses TRBV27 and TRBJ2-7, with no clear D. This CDR3 is built from 11 residues. CDR1 is MNHEY, CDR2 SMNVEV, per germline (reference sequence). Trimming stripped 0 bases from V and 7 bases from J, with 4 bases between. The CDR3 region has the DNA TGTGCCAGCAGTTTATCACAAGAGCAGTACTTC. It yields the protein CASSLSQEQYF.

The rearrangement joins TRBV2 to TRBJ2-4; D might be TRBD1 (6 bases). The V end was cut by 4 bases, the J end by 1 base, with 11 bases between. Germline values: CDR1 SNHLY, CDR2 FYNNEI. The CDR3 length is 15 residues. CDR3 sequence (DNA): TGTGCCAGCAGTGGGGGGCAGGGGGCCAAAAACATTCAGTACTTC. Amino acids: CASSGGQGAKNIQYF.

This clone was detected only a few times. The chain joins TRBV7-9 to TRBJ2-7, with 12 bases fitting TRBD2. Germline CDR1 reads SEHNR; CDR2 reads FQNEAQ (reference sequence). The CDR3 extends over 16 amino acids. Trimming took 5 bases from V and 3 from J; bases not matched to a gene: 8. The CDR3 loop reads CASSPRTSGMIYEQYF. As DNA, the CDR3 is TGTGCCAGCAGCCCGAGGACTAGCGGGATGATCTACGAGCAGTACTTC.

In this sample, this clone turned up a few times. The chain has TRBV5-4 and TRBJ1-1; no firm D call. This CDR3 region has 13 residues. Per germline, CDR1 SGHNT and CDR2 YYREEE (reference sequence). V was trimmed by 3 bases and J by 2 bases, leaving 8 bases between them. The CDR3 DNA is TGTGCCAGCAGCTACCTCACAAACACTGAAGCTTTCTTT. It encodes CASSYLTNTEAFF.

This clone has a handful of counts. The genes are TRBV2 and TRBJ2-7; D gene uncertain. Germline V gene lookup returns CDR1 SNHLY and CDR2 FYNNEI. The CDR3 has 11 amino acids. Trimming shortened V by 7 bases and J by 7 bases, and 11 bases separated the two germline ends. CDR3 sequence reads: CASTTLREQYF. The CDR3 DNA reads TGTGCCAGCACCACCCTGAGGGAGCAGTACTTC.

The chain has TRBV18 and TRBJ2-5; the match to TRBD2 covers 11 bases. Germline values: CDR1 KGHSH, CDR2 LQKENI. CDR3 length: 15 amino acids. Trimming removed 3 bases from V and 0 bases from J; junction bases left unmatched: 0. CDR3 amino acids: CASSPTSGDQETQYF. As DNA, the CDR3 is TGTGCCAGCTCACCGACTAGCGGGGACCAAGAGACCCAGTACTTC.

The J gene is TRBJ2-5, the V gene TRBV7-2; 9 positions agree with TRBD2. The DNA end favors TRBJ2-7, so the J call may be wrong. The CDR3 is 14 residues long. Germline-derived CDR1 and CDR2 are SGHTA and FQGNSA. In DNA, the CDR3 is TGTGCCAGCAGCCAGCTAGCGGGATACTACGAGCAGTACTTC. Its protein product is CASSQLAGYYEQYF.

V usage is TRBV7-9 and J usage is TRBJ2-7; TRBD1 is a possible D gene (5 bases). The CDR3 contains 16 residues. Germline V CDR1 and CDR2: SEHNR, FQNEAQ (reference sequence). V shed 5 bases and J shed 1 base, with 18 bases lying between them. The CDR3 here is CASSQQERTGSYEQYF. CDR3 coding DNA: TGTGCCAGCAGCCAACAGGAAAGGACGGGTTCCTACGAGCAGTACTTC.

Here the CDR3 reads CASSIPQGARTEAFF. The CDR3 coding sequence is TGTGCCAGTAGTATACCCCAGGGGGCGCGCACTGAAGCTTTCTTT. This sequence joins TRBV19 and TRBJ1-1; 8 bases line up with TRBD1. Germline values: CDR1 LNHDA, CDR2 SQIVND (reference sequence). CDR3 length: 15 amino acids. V lost 2 bases to trimming and J lost 4 bases; unmatched junction nucleotides: 6.

The CDR3 DNA follows: TGCAGCGTTGAAGATCGGGGACAGCTATACAATGAGCAGTTCTTC. This translates into CSVEDRGQLYNEQFF. The genes are TRBV29-1 and TRBJ2-1; 7 bases align to TRBD1. The CDR3 loop spans 15 amino acids. Per germline, CDR1 SQVTM and CDR2 ANQGSEA. The trim removed 0 bases at V and 4 bases at J, leaving 6 bases unmatched.

This clone was recorded a few times. The chain joins TRBV29-1 to TRBJ1-2, with D hard to call. The CDR3 spans 13 residues. V was pared by 2 bases and J by 2 bases, with 9 bases between. Germline-derived CDR1 and CDR2 are SQVTM and ANQGSEA. CDR3 sequence: CSVEPRENYGYTF. For the CDR3, the DNA is TGCAGCGTTGAACCTCGGGAAAACTATGGCTACACCTTC. The variable domain in full, with the rest retrieved from reference TRBV29-1 and TRBJ1-2, is SAVISQKPSRDICQRGTSLTIQCQVDSQVTMMFWYRQQPGQSLTLIATANQGSEATYESGFVIDKFPISRPNLTFSTLTVSNMSPEDSSIYLCSVEPRENYGYTFGSGTRLTVV.

The V call is TRBV5-1, the J call TRBJ2-1; 7 nucleotides agree with TRBD2. The V gene end was trimmed by 2 bases and the J gene end by 5 bases; junction bases not matched to a gene: 4. Per the germline V gene, CDR1 is SGHRS and CDR2 is YFSETQ. This CDR3 is 14 amino acids long. The CDR3 DNA follows: TGCGCCAGCAGCTTACGGGGGGTCGACAATGAGCAGTTCTTC. This encodes CASSLRGVDNEQFF. Based on the CDR3 plus reference TRBV5-1 and TRBJ2-1, the full variable domain is KAGVTQTPRYLIKTRGQQVTLSCSPISGHRSVSWYQQTPGQGLQFLFEYFSETQRNKGNFPGRFSGRQFSNSRSEMNVSTLELGDSALYLCASSLRGVDNEQFFGPGTRLTVL.

This clone has just one count. The genes are TRBV11-3 and TRBJ2-3, with D tentatively TRBD2 (6 bases). The CDR3 is 17 amino acids. In germline, CDR1 is SGHNT, CDR2 YENEEA. V lost 0 bases to trimming and J lost 6 bases, with 19 bases between them. As DNA, the CDR3 is TGTGCCAGCAGCTTAGATCGAAGCCGGCGACGGGGGGATACGCAGTATTTT. It specifies CASSLDRSRRRGDTQYF.

This clone was found once. The V call is TRBV28, the J call TRBJ2-7; 10 bases match TRBD2. Per the germline V gene, CDR1 is MDHEN and CDR2 is SYDVKM. Losses at the gene ends were 8 bases for V and 4 bases for J; bases not matched to a gene: 11. This CDR3 is 15 amino acids long. CDR3 nucleotide sequence: TGTGCCAGCCTCTCCCGGCTAGCGGGAGTGTACGAGCAGTACTTC. Its protein product is CASLSRLAGVYEQYF.

The chain combines TRBV6-1 with TRBJ2-7, with 7 bases identical to TRBD1. There are 14 residues in the CDR3. The germline CDR1 and CDR2 sequences are MNHNS and SASEGT. Trimming took 5 bases from V and 5 from J; bases not matched to a gene: 9. CDR3 sequence (DNA): TGTGCCAGCAGTCTTAGACAGGGCTTCAACGAGCAGTACTTC. The encoded protein is CASSLRQGFNEQYF.

The chain carries TRBV15 and TRBJ1-2; 7 nucleotides agree with TRBD1. CDR3 size: 14 residues. Germline values: CDR1 LNHNV, CDR2 YYDKDF (reference sequence). Trimming cost V 3 bases and J 8 bases; bases outside gene matches: 9. CDR3 DNA sequence: TGTGCCACCAGCAGGAATGACAGGGTTCTCGGCTACACCTTC. It specifies CATSRNDRVLGYTF.

The chain uses TRBV28 and TRBJ1-2; 9 nucleotides match TRBD1. Germline trimming cut 2 bases from V and 2 bases from J; bases unmatched to any gene: 6. Germline-derived CDR1 and CDR2 are MDHEN and SYDVKM. This CDR3 is built from 16 residues. This CDR3 reads CASSLGGDRVNYGYTF. In nucleotides, the CDR3 is TGTGCCAGCAGTTTAGGTGGGGACAGGGTGAACTATGGCTACACCTTC.

This sequence joins TRBV30 and TRBJ1-5; D unresolved. Germline V gene data show CDR1 as GTSNPN and CDR2 as SVGIG (reference sequence). The CDR3 has 13 residues. The V end lost 2 bases, the J end lost 3 bases, and 8 bases lay between the germline ends. The CDR3 loop reads CAWSPRDNQPQHF. The CDR3 region has the DNA TGTGCCTGGAGTCCTCGGGACAATCAGCCCCAGCATTTT.

The chain recombines TRBV25-1 with TRBJ2-1; tentative D call: TRBD2 (5 bases). Germline CDR1 MGHDK, CDR2 SYGVNS. Trimming removed 2 bases at V and 0 bases at J, with 8 bases between. This CDR3 region has 15 residues. In DNA form, the CDR3 reads TGTGCCAGCAGTGAAGTAGCGAGCTCCTACAATGAGCAGTTCTTC. It specifies CASSEVASSYNEQFF.